This record covers a single T cell receptor beta chain. No cognate antigen has been identified for it. Per-base qualities were not stored, and no clone one base away is much larger. This entry belongs to a study of blood T cell repertoires in COVID-19 (dated by TCRdb to about 2020). In the study overall: Samples from collaborators originated in the United States, Italy and Spain and spanned both the acute and convalescent phases of COVID-19. The material from the prospective study consisted of cDNA or gDNA derived from T cells, B-cell-depleted T cells, or PBMCs. Deeply sampled blood TCRbeta repertoires from subjects exposed to, actively infected with, or recovered from COVID-19 were included in the dataset. A freely available public database, intended as a resource for researchers studying the immune response to SARS-CoV-2, is where the repertoires were released. Samples were obtained from the ongoing ImmuneRACE study (first 160 participants) and from 1,000 to 1,500 subjects provided by 6 global collaborators. The sample metadata nearly always contained a de-identified subject ID, COVID-19 status, age in years and sex. Where available, HLA class I and class II types were obtained from metadata supplied by the sample provider rather than from assay-based typing.

There are 15 amino acids in the CDR3, from cysteine to phenylalanine inclusive. The read is trimmed to its CDR3 DNA, 45 bases read in frame from base 1. V is clipped by 3 bases and J by 0 bases, and the sequence between their germline boundaries is 9 bases long. Based on the germline V gene, the CDR1 and CDR2 sequences are KGHSH and LQKENI. What the authors observed across the whole study: Clinical and demographic metadata were provided uncurated, with the amount varying by source and participant.

TCRbeta CDR3 regions were amplified from genomic DNA by means of the immunoSEQ Assay, a bias-controlled multiplex PCR. As for the original processing: Within the assay, amplification of reference gene primers was used to estimate how many nucleated cells each sample contained. Sequence reads were collapsed and filtered to measure the absolute abundance of every unique TCRbeta CDR3 rearrangement. For each sample, productive Simpson clonality was calculated as the square root of Simpson's diversity index across productive rearrangements. In TCRdb, the immuneACCESS table is reduced to in-frame sequences with V and J assigned. These tables do not hold every clone; where another copy was compared, an unresolved V gene accounts for under half, and the others remain unexplained. That table supplies the V and J calls and clone size; D and trimming were determined from the DNA. Across this sample there are approximately 49,000 clones, with 80% to 85% seen only once. The leading ten clones occupy about a fifth of the sample.

In Seattle, one collaborating source enrolled patients while the infection was active and tracked those patients longitudinally over the course of disease. The collaborating institutions used their own protocols to collect whole blood in K2EDTA tubes. For TCRbeta analysis, collaborators shipped samples as frozen whole blood, isolated PBMCs, or DNA extracted from either of those sample types. The specimen sequenced was peripheral blood. The rearrangement combines TRBV18 with TRBJ1-5; TRBD1 might be the D gene, on 5 matching bases. The clonotype was recovered from a woman of 80 years or more with COVID-19, enrolled during active disease. The base sequence is TGTGCCAGCTCACCGTGGGGCGATAGCAATCAGCCCCAGCATTTT. Its coded protein is CASSPWGDSNQPQHF.